This is a list of T cell receptor beta chains from one sample in a study of identical twins. TCRdb itself ran the 5' RACE reads through MiXCR, one entry per CDR3 protein. The sample records roughly 240,000 distinct CDR3 sequences, 6% to 8.5% being singletons. Another study also made use of these data, one on yellow fever vaccine responses in identical twins.

Input material: CD8+ T cells sorted from blood. The receptors shown here come from a young woman in good health. Each CDR3 is given with its conserved first and last residue. A D gene is named only where the DNA matches it firmly. Size is stated for part of the rows, as once, few or many counts, or as a class when the clone is expanded.

abundance	d_gene	v_gene	j_gene	CDR3nt	CDR3aa
many	NA	TRBV3-1	TRBJ1-2	TGTGCCAGCAGCCCGGGCAGGGGAGCTAACTATGGCTACACCTTC	CASSPGRGANYGYTF
NA	NA	TRBV20-1	TRBJ1-2	TGCAGTGCTAGAGATGTGGGGGCGTTGGACTATGGCTACACCTTC	CSARDVGALDYGYTF
few	TRBD2	TRBV28	TRBJ2-3	TGTGCCAGCACCTACCCTAGCGGGAGGTCAGATACGCAGTATTTT	CASTYPSGRSDTQYF
NA	TRBD1	TRBV19	TRBJ1-6	TGTGCCACCTCCTCGGGACAGGGGTCTTCACCCCTCCACTTT	CATSSGQGSSPLHF
few	NA	TRBV27	TRBJ2-2	TGTGCCAGCAGTTTGTACCAGGGTGCCGGGGAGCTGTTTTTT	CASSLYQGAGELFF
many	TRBD2	TRBV12-3/TRBV12-4	TRBJ2-5	TGTGCCAGCAGTCTAGCGGGAGGTTGGGGAGAGACCCAGTACTTC	CASSLAGGWGETQYF
NA	TRBD1	TRBV20-1	TRBJ2-7	TGCAGTGCAACCGGGACAGATCCCTACGAGCAGTACTTC	CSATGTDPYEQYF
many	NA	TRBV4-1	TRBJ1-1	TGCGCCAGCAGCCCTAAACACTCGATTGGGGTGAACACTGAAGCTTTCTTT	CASSPKHSIGVNTEAFF
few	NA	TRBV4-1	TRBJ1-3	TGCGCCAGCAGCCAAGTCATGGGGGGCACTGGAAACACCATATATTTT	CASSQVMGGTGNTIYF
few	NA	TRBV5-5	TRBJ1-2	TGTGCCAGCAGCTTGGCCAAGGTGGCAGTTAACTATGGCTACACCTTC	CASSLAKVAVNYGYTF
NA	TRBD1	TRBV28	TRBJ1-5	TGTGCCAGCAGCCCGATTCTCCGACAGGGAGGTGTTCAGCCCCAGCATTTT	CASSPILRQGGVQPQHF
many	TRBD1	TRBV2	TRBJ1-4	TGTGCCAGCAGTGGTAACAGGGGATTCGGAACTAATGAAAAACTGTTTTTT	CASSGNRGFGTNEKLFF
NA	NA	TRBV12-3/TRBV12-4	TRBJ2-7	TGTGCCAGCAGTCCGGCGGGACACCACTCCTACGAGCAGTACTTC	CASSPAGHHSYEQYF
once	TRBD1	TRBV13	TRBJ2-7	TGTGCCAGCAGCTTAGGGACAGGGGGCGAGGTCAGCTACGAGCAGTACTTC	CASSLGTGGEVSYEQYF
few	TRBD2	TRBV7-9	TRBJ2-3	TGTGCCAGCAGCTTGGTTCTAGCGGGAGGAAGCGATACGCAGTATTTT	CASSLVLAGGSDTQYF
NA	NA	TRBV13	TRBJ1-3	TGTGCCAGCACCTCGACAGCGAACTCTGGAAACACCATATATTTT	CASTSTANSGNTIYF
once	NA	TRBV20-1	TRBJ1-1	TGCAGTGCTAGAGATGTACGGGCAACTGAAGCTTTCTTT	CSARDVRATEAFF
few	TRBD2	TRBV10-1	TRBJ2-3	TGCGCCAGCAGTGATAGCGGGGACAGCACAGATACGCAGTATTTT	CASSDSGDSTDTQYF
NA	TRBD2	TRBV15	TRBJ2-1	TGTGCCACCAGCAGAGTGGGCGGGGGCAATGAGCAGTTCTTC	CATSRVGGGNEQFF
few	NA	TRBV4-1	TRBJ2-1	TGCGCCAGCAGCCAACTAGCCTACAATGAGCAGTTCTTC	CASSQLAYNEQFF
NA	NA	TRBV27	TRBJ1-6	TGTGCCAGCAGTTTGACAGGTTCCTTATATTCACCCCTCCACTTT	CASSLTGSLYSPLHF
few	NA	TRBV14	TRBJ2-3	TGTGCCAGCAGCCAAGGAGACAGGACCACAGATACGCAGTATTTT	CASSQGDRTTDTQYF
NA	NA	TRBV12-3/TRBV12-4	TRBJ2-1	TGTGCCAGCAGTGGCCAAGTGGGATACAATGAGCAGTTCTTC	CASSGQVGYNEQFF
few	NA	TRBV6-5	TRBJ1-1	TGTGCCAGCAGTTACTCCAGGGGATGGGGTACTGAAGCTTTCTTT	CASSYSRGWGTEAFF
many	NA	TRBV27	TRBJ1-1	TGTGCCAGCAGTATACAGGGGAACACTGAAGCTTTCTTT	CASSIQGNTEAFF
few	NA	TRBV3-1	TRBJ1-1	TGTGCCAGCAGCCAAGCCGGGCCCAGACGTGAAGCTTTCTTT	CASSQAGPRREAFF
many	TRBD2	TRBV2	TRBJ2-1	TGTGCCACCTACGTAAGGACTAGCGATCATGGGTCCTACAATGAGCAGTTCTTC	CATYVRTSDHGSYNEQFF
few	TRBD2	TRBV14	TRBJ2-1	TGTGCCAGCAGCCAAATTGTGCGGCGGGAGGCCTACAATGAGCAGTTCTTC	CASSQIVRREAYNEQFF
many	NA	TRBV29-1	TRBJ1-2	TGCAGCGTTCCATCCCGGACAGCTAACTATGGCTACACCTTC	CSVPSRTANYGYTF
NA	NA	TRBV27	TRBJ2-1	TGTGCCAGCAGTCTCTCCGCCGGCAGGGTGTACAATGAGCAGTTCTTC	CASSLSAGRVYNEQFF
many	NA	TRBV5-1	TRBJ2-7	TGCGCCAGCAGCACCGGGACCTACTACGAGCAGTACTTC	CASSTGTYYEQYF
few	NA	TRBV3-1	TRBJ2-1	TGTGCCAGCAGCCTTATGGTGGCCTACAATGAGCAGTTCTTC	CASSLMVAYNEQFF
NA	NA	TRBV20-1	TRBJ1-1	TGCAGTGCTAGAAAACACACCCCCATCACTGAAGCTTTCTTT	CSARKHTPITEAFF
NA	TRBD1	TRBV28	TRBJ2-1	TGTGCCAGCAGTTTCCCGGGACAGGGGGCAGGTGAGCAGTTCTTC	CASSFPGQGAGEQFF
few	TRBD1	TRBV12-3/TRBV12-4	TRBJ2-7	TGTGCCAGCAGTTTAAAAGGGGGCCTTGCGGAGCAGTACTTC	CASSLKGGLAEQYF
NA	TRBD1	TRBV9	TRBJ1-2	TGTGCCAGCAGCGGCAGAGGACAGGGGGCGGAATATGGCTACACCTTC	CASSGRGQGAEYGYTF
NA	NA	TRBV18	TRBJ2-1	TGTGCCAGCTCCTTCACAGGGACCTCTCTTATGGGGGATCCCAATGAGCAGTTCTTC	CASSFTGTSLMGDPNEQFF
few	NA	TRBV2	TRBJ2-1	TGTGCCAGCAGTGAAGCGCCGAAGGGCGATGAGCAGTTCTTC	CASSEAPKGDEQFF
few	TRBD2	TRBV7-9	TRBJ2-7	TGTGCCAGCAGCTTAGCGAGAGCGGGAGAAGGCGAGCAGTACTTC	CASSLARAGEGEQYF
many	NA	TRBV11-2	TRBJ2-1	TGTGCCAGCAGCTTAACTCGTCTCAGGGTAAATGAGCAGTTCTTC	CASSLTRLRVNEQFF
NA	TRBD1	TRBV5-1	TRBJ2-7	TGCGCCAGCAGCTTGCTAACCGGGACAGCTTCCTACGAGCAGTACTTC	CASSLLTGTASYEQYF
few	NA	TRBV20-1	TRBJ2-1	TGCAGTGCTAGAGATCTGGCGGGAACGTACAATGAGCAGTTCTTC	CSARDLAGTYNEQFF
few	TRBD1	TRBV28	TRBJ2-3	TGTGCCAGCAGTTTAACCGGGACAGGGGTCTCCACAGATACGCAGTATTTT	CASSLTGTGVSTDTQYF
many	TRBD2	TRBV24-1	TRBJ2-1	TGTGCCACCAGTGAAACCCTGCGGGAGGGCCTGTACAATGAGCAGTTCTTC	CATSETLREGLYNEQFF
many	TRBD2	TRBV5-6	TRBJ2-1	TGTGCCAGCAGTTTAGGACTAGCCTACAATGAGCAGTTCTTC	CASSLGLAYNEQFF
NA	NA	TRBV20-1	TRBJ2-3	TGCAGTGCCGGAGCAGGAGTCACAGATACGCAGTATTTT	CSAGAGVTDTQYF